These 14 T cell receptor beta chains were sequenced from one sample in a study of T cell responses to AZD1222 COVID-19 vaccine. The data were produced by immunoSEQ multiplex PCR, yet TCRdb's version contains in-frame clones alone and is incomplete. The data contain around 46,000 clones, about nine tenths of them singletons. The input for sequencing was peripheral blood, taken 28 days after the second AZD1222 dose. The source is an adult who received the AZD1222 COVID-19 vaccine.

The chain carries TRBV7-3 and TRBJ2-2, with 8 bases matching TRBD2. The germline gives CDR1 SGHTA, CDR2 FQGTGA. V shed 5 bases, J shed 4 bases, and the junction held 6 bases outside the gene matches. The CDR3 is made up of 15 amino acids. CDR3 region: CASSPPGGGTGELFF. The CDR3 region has the DNA TGTGCCAGCAGCCCCCCGGGGGGGGGCACCGGGGAGCTGTTTTTT.

The gene calls are TRBV7-6 and TRBJ2-7; TRBD2 agrees at 7 bases. The ends lost 5 bases at V and 4 bases at J; junction bases unmatched: 11. The CDR3 covers 15 residues. The germline gives CDR1 SGHVS, CDR2 FNYEAQ. CDR3 coding DNA: TGTGCCAGCAGCCCCGCCCCAGCGGGATCGTACGAGCAGTACTTC. This codes for CASSPAPAGSYEQYF. Based on the CDR3 plus reference TRBV7-6 and TRBJ2-7, the full variable domain is GAGVSQSPRYKVTKRGQDVALRCDPISGHVSLYWYRQALGQGPEFLTYFNYEAQQDKSGLPNDRFSAERPEGSISTLTIQRTEQRDSAMYRCASSPAPAGSYEQYFGPGTRLTVT.

The V and J genes are TRBV27 and TRBJ1-6; the D is unclear. This CDR3 contains 14 residues. From germline, CDR1 is MNHEY and CDR2 SMNVEV (reference sequence). With 8 bases removed from V and 7 bases from J, the gap between germline ends came to 15 bases. For the CDR3, the DNA is TGTGCCAGCTCACTACAGAGCCTAAATTCACCCCTCCACTTT. It is translated as CASSLQSLNSPLHF.

This chain links TRBV5-8 with TRBJ2-5; 7 bases match TRBD1. Per germline, CDR1 SGHTS and CDR2 YDEGEE. The J segment lost 1 base and the V segment lost 8 bases, leaving 5 bases of the junction unmatched. The CDR3 totals 13 residues. CDR3 sequence reads: CASTGTVQETQYF. The CDR3, as DNA: TGTGCCAGTACCGGGACAGTCCAAGAGACCCAGTACTTC.

This chain joins TRBV7-8 and TRBJ2-3; D assignment may be TRBD1 or TRBD2 (5 bases each). CDR3 length: 16 residues. The germline V gene encodes CDR1 SGHVS and CDR2 FQNEAQ. V was trimmed by 5 bases and J by 4 bases, leaving 19 bases between them. The CDR3 sequence: CASSTRRWGRSDTQYF. The CDR3 coding sequence is TGTGCCAGCAGCACCCGACGGTGGGGGAGATCAGATACGCAGTATTTT.

The V and J genes are TRBV4-3 and TRBJ2-1; 8 nucleotides match TRBD2. The CDR3 has 15 amino acids. CDR1 and CDR2 from the germline V gene are LGHNA and YSLEER. Losses at the gene ends were 4 bases for V and 3 bases for J; bases not matched to a gene: 5. CDR3 amino acids: CASSLAGMGYNEQFF. CDR3 sequence (DNA): TGCGCCAGCAGCCTAGCGGGAATGGGCTACAATGAGCAGTTCTTC.

The chain has TRBV18 and TRBJ1-2; TRBD1 matches at 8 bases. The CDR3 loop spans 15 amino acids. V was pared by 4 bases and J by 2 bases, with 6 bases of the junction left unmatched. Germline lookup yields CDR1 KGHSH and CDR2 LQKENI. CDR3 coding DNA: TGTGCCAGCTCACGGGGGACAGGTGTCAACTATGGCTACACCTTC. This encodes CASSRGTGVNYGYTF.

Only a few counts were recorded for this clone. This chain joins TRBV6-4 and TRBJ1-4; maybe TRBD1 (5 bases). This CDR3 region has 14 residues. Germline CDR1 MRHNA, CDR2 SNTAGT. V lost 4 bases and J 2 bases, leaving 8 bases between the germline ends. Written as DNA, the CDR3 is TGTGCCAGCAGTGCGGGGGGTACTAATGAAAAACTGTTTTTT. It encodes CASSAGGTNEKLFF.

V is TRBV5-4 and J is TRBJ2-3, with a possible D match to TRBD2 (5 bases). V was trimmed by 4 bases and J by 0 bases, leaving 9 bases between them. CDR1 and CDR2 (germline): SGHNT, YYREEE (reference sequence). The CDR3 runs 14 residues. This chain's CDR3 is CASSPRTSTDTQYF. The CDR3 nucleotides are TGTGCCAGCAGCCCGCGGACTAGCACAGATACGCAGTATTTT.

In DNA, the CDR3 is TGTGCCACCAGTGGGCACCCGTACACAGATACGCAGTATTTT. This translates into CATSGHPYTDTQYF. The J gene is TRBJ2-3, the V gene TRBV24-1; D remains unclear. CDR3 length: 14 residues. Germline CDR1 is KGHDR and CDR2 is SFDVKD. V lost 5 bases and J lost 2, with 10 bases in between.

V gene TRBV4-1 combines with J gene TRBJ2-7; possibly TRBD1 for D (6 bases). Trimming took 0 bases from V and 4 from J, leaving 13 bases between them. The germline V gene encodes CDR1 MGHRA and CDR2 YSYEKL. The CDR3 sequence is 15 residues long. The CDR3 nucleotides read TGCGCCAGCAGCCAAGAGTCTGGGGGCTTATACGAGCAGTACTTC. Translation: CASSQESGGLYEQYF.

The rearrangement links TRBV19 to TRBJ2-3; D remains ambiguous. The germline CDR1 and CDR2 sequences are LNHDA and SQIVND (reference sequence). The germline V and J ends were trimmed by 6 bases and 3 bases, with 13 bases remaining between them. The CDR3 has 14 residues. The CDR3 DNA follows: TGTGCCAGTAGCCCGAATATAAGGACAGATACGCAGTATTTT. Amino acid sequence: CASSPNIRTDTQYF.

The V and J genes are TRBV18 and TRBJ2-7; no definite D call. V was pared by 0 bases and J by 0 bases, with 12 bases between. This CDR3 region has 16 residues. Germline V gene lookup returns CDR1 KGHSH and CDR2 LQKENI. DNA of the CDR3: TGTGCCAGCTCACCACCGATCCACGTAAGCTCCTACGAGCAGTACTTC. Translation: CASSPPIHVSSYEQYF.

As concerns this clone: Mismatch with germline at one junction end may stem from a read error. The chain uses TRBV28 and TRBJ1-5, with 7 bases identical to TRBD1. Germline assignment: CDR1 MDHEN and CDR2 SYDVKM. This CDR3 spans 13 amino acids. The CDR3 region has the DNA TGTGCCACCAGTGACAGGGCAGGCCAGCCCCAGCATTTT. Amino acid sequence: CATSDRAGQPQHF. Looking up the rest from reference TRBV28 and TRBJ1-5 gives the full variable domain: DVKVTQSSRYLVKRTGEKVFLECVQDMDHENMFWYRQDPGLGLRLIYFSYDVKMKEKGDIPEGYSVSREKKERFSLILESASTNQTSMYLCATSDRAGQPQHFGDGTRLSIL.